These T cell receptor beta chains were read from a single sample in a study of cytotoxic CD8 clonotypes in ibrutinib-treated CLL. Profiled with immunoSEQ multiplex PCR; TCRdb holds only in-frame clones, not every one. This table has about 24,000 clones, 55% to 85% appearing once. Sequences were derived from PBMCs, sampled after 12 months of ibrutinib treatment. Receptors were obtained from a human donor with chronic lymphocytic leukemia. The conserved cysteine and the conserved F or W are not part of the CDR3 here.

TRBJ2-3,TRBV7-9,ASSLVGTDTQY
TRBJ2-4,TRBV28,AINQGSKNIQY
TRBJ2-3,TRBV2,ASKGGGASRMTDTQY
TRBJ1-2,TRBV27,ASSPGQYNYGYT
TRBJ2-5,TRBV5-6,ASSLAMAETQY
TRBJ1-4,TRBV10-2,ASRAQGAGEKLF
TRBJ2-3,TRBV19,ASSIGRRGSTQY
TRBJ1-2,TRBV7-2,ASSPFTYDRDGYT
TRBJ2-7,TRBV19,ASSGTGGFNEQY
TRBJ2-5,TRBV4-3,ASSQVGDSQETQY
TRBJ1-5,TRBV2,ASSAGTSNQPQH
TRBJ2-1,TRBV27,ASSLPGGHEQF
TRBJ1-3,TRBV9,ASSVEERWAGNTIY
TRBJ2-3,TRBV9,ASSPMGTSGGPGRDTQY
TRBJ2-3,TRBV6-4,ASSDQGRNTDTQY
TRBJ2-7,TRBV6-1,AGCYSSGGTYEQY
TRBJ1-1,TRBV4-1,ASGTGSFGTEAF
TRBJ2-7,TRBV11-1,ASSPESTGYEQY
TRBJ1-2,TRBV11-2,ASRQRGQGHGYT
TRBJ2-7,TRBV5-3,APLQGVSYEQY
TRBJ2-6,TRBV5-8,ASSLGGLPGANVLT
TRBJ2-3,TRBV6-5,ASSYSGGAADTQY
TRBJ2-1,TRBV7-9,ASSSYGVGSPPSYNEQF
TRBJ2-7,TRBV7-9,ASSHGQPHSYEQY
TRBJ2-7,TRBV7-9,ASSLAVGVYYEQY
TRBJ1-2,TRBV19,ASRVGTGGGYT
TRBJ2-1,TRBV2,ASKLDNEQF
TRBJ1-3,TRBV21-1,ASSKEDSGLGATGNTIY
TRBJ2-2,TRBV2,ASSWTSGGATGELF
TRBJ1-1,TRBV5-1,ASSLGVNTEAF
TRBJ1-2,TRBV14,ASSQASSGPSRGYT
TRBJ1-5,TRBV28,ASSGLRGGGQPQH
TRBJ1-4,TRBV19,ASTTTAATNEKLF
TRBJ2-5,TRBV18,ASSEGRRETQY
TRBJ1-6,TRBV6-5,ASGDRGDSPLH
TRBJ1-2,TRBV29-1,SVGFLGGNYGYT
TRBJ2-7,TRBV30,AWSEHGGYEQY
TRBJ2-7,TRBV28,ASSIDRGAYEQY
TRBJ2-7,TRBV20-1,SAGGGYEQY
TRBJ2-5,TRBV5-1,ASSPNAEQTGTQY
TRBJ2-7,TRBV18,ASSPPDRGAYEQY
TRBJ1-4,TRBV5-1,ASSGGAGNNEKLF
TRBJ2-5,TRBV10-1,ASRRGGLRTQY
TRBJ1-2,TRBV25-1,ASSDPSGTGNYGYT
TRBJ2-2,TRBV23-1,ASGHGELF
TRBJ1-1,TRBV5-1,ASSVAGGAVAF
TRBJ2-2,TRBV10-2,ASRGAGTAGELF
TRBJ1-1,TRBV28,ASRGSGEHTEAF
TRBJ1-3,TRBV11-2,ASSLGGASGNTIY
TRBJ1-2,TRBV5-1,ASSLSGSPPTNYGYT